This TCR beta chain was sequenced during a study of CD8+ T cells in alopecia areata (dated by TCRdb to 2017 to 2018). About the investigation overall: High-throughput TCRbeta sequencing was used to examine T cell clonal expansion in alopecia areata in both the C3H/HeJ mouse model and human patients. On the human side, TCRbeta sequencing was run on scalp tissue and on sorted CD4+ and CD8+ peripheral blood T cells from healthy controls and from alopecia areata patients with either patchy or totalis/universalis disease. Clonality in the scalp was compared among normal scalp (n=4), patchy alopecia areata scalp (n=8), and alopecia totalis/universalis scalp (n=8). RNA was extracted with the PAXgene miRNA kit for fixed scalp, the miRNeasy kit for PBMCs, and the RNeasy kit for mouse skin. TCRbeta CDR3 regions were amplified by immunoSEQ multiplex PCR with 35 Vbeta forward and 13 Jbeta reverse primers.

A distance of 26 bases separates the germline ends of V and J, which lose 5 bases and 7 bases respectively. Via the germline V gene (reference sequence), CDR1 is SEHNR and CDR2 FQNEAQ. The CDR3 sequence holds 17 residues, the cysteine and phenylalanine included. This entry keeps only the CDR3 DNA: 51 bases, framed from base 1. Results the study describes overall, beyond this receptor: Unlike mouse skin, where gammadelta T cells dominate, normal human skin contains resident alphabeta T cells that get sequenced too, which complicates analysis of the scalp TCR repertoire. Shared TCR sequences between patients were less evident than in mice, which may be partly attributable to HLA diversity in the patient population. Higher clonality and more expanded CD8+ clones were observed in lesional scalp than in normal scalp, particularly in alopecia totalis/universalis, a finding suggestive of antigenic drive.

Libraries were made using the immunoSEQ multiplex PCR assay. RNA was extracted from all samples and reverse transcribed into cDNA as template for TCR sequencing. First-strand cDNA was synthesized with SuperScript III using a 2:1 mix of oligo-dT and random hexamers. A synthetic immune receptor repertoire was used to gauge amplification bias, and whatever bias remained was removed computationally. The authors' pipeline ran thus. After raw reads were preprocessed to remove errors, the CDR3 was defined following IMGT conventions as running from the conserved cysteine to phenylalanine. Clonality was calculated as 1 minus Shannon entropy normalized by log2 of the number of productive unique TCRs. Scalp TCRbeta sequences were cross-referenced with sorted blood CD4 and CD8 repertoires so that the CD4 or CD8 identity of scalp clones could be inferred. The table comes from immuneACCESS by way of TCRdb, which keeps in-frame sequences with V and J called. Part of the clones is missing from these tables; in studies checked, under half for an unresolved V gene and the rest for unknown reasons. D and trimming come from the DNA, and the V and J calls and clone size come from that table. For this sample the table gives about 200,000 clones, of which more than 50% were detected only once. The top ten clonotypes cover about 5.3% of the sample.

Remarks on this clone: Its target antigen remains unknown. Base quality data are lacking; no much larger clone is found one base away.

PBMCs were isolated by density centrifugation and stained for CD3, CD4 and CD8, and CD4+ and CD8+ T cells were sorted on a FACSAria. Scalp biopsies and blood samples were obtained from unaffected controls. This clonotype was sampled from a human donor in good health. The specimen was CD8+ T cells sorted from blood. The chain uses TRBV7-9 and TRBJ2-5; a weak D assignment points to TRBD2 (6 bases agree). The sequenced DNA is TGTGCCAGCAGCCGGTCGGAGTGGGGAGGTCAGTCGGGGACCCAGTACTTC. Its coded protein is CASSRSEWGGQSGTQYF.